The sequence of this T cell receptor (beta chain) was determined in a study of CD8 T cells in Susac syndrome. RNA totalling roughly 0.45 to 1 ug underwent reverse transcription with random hexamers. Each CDR3 protein is one row after TCRdb ran MiXCR on the immunoSEQ multiplex PCR reads. The table shows over 350,000 distinct CDR3 sequences, with 75% to 90% occurring only once. The sequencing input was CD8+ T cells from PBMCs. This clonotype was sampled from a human donor with multiple sclerosis.

CDR3 region: CASSPWRAGATDTQYF. CDR3 nucleotides: TGTGCCAGTAGTCCCTGGAGAGCGGGAGCCACAGATACGCAGTATTTT. This chain joins TRBV19 and TRBJ2-3; 8 bases line up with TRBD2. The CDR3 is 16 amino acids. Germline CDR1 reads LNHDA; CDR2 reads SQIVND (reference sequence). V lost 5 bases and J lost 2; bases outside the gene matches: 9.